The text below deals with one T cell receptor (beta chain). Its target is unknown. This entry is derived from a study of OX40 agonist ivuxolimab in advanced cancers. Whole-study context: A male proportion of about 86% was recorded, with mean age around 55 years and range about 20 to 90. Study results and limitations: Determination of antigen specificity was not performed for the expanded peripheral T cells.

V trimming: 7 bases; J trimming: 1 base; junction bases outside the gene matches: 5. There are 14 residues in the CDR3. CDR1 is SGHTA, CDR2 FQGNSA, per germline. Only in-frame clones appear in the TCRdb table, and some are missing; sequencing was by immunoSEQ multiplex PCR. Counted here are around 100,000 clones, less than 95% occurring once; the ten biggest clones make up about 0.49%. Material: CD4+ or CD8+ T cells sorted from blood, obtained in a trial of the OX40 agonist ivuxolimab. This clonotype was sampled from an adult with an advanced solid tumor such as melanoma, head and neck, liver or kidney cancer. V usage is TRBV7-2 and J usage is TRBJ2-3; 7 bases align to TRBD2. The CDR3: CASNLAVGTDTQYF. CDR3 sequence (DNA): TGTGCCAGCAATCTAGCGGTGGGCACAGATACGCAGTATTTT.